This T cell receptor beta chain was sequenced for a study of OX40 agonist ivuxolimab in advanced cancers. Study summary: Six ivuxolimab dose levels, 0.01 to 10 mg/kg, were given intravenously every 2 weeks. Patients assigned to dose escalation were diagnosed with hepatocellular carcinoma, melanoma, renal cell or head and neck cancer.

The V end was cut by 2 bases, the J end by 1 base, with 5 bases between. This CDR3 is 13 amino acids long. The germline V gene has CDR1 WNHNN and CDR2 SYGVQD (reference sequence). TCRdb's copy holds only in-frame clones and misses some; the assay was immunoSEQ multiplex PCR. The sample yields some 90,000 clones, around 87% seen once. This specimen was CD4+ or CD8+ T cells sorted from blood, taken in a trial of the OX40 agonist ivuxolimab. The TCR sequence derives from an adult with an advanced solid tumor such as melanoma, head and neck, liver or kidney cancer. The V and J genes are TRBV10-1 and TRBJ2-5; D is ambiguous. The CDR3, as DNA: TGCGCCAGCAGTGAGGGGTCCCAAGAGACCCAGTACTTC. This gives the protein CASSEGSQETQYF.